This entry concerns a single T cell receptor beta chain. The sample comes from a study of cytomegalovirus exposure and HLA in healthy donors. Sequencing used immunoSEQ multiplex PCR; TCRdb keeps in-frame clones, though not all of them. The sample holds about 240,000 clones; more than 75% are singletons and the top ten take 1.2%. The sequence derives from a woman between 25 and 40 years old in good health and CMV-seropositive. The sample taken for sequencing was PBMCs.

In DNA, the CDR3 is TGTGCCAGCTCACCAACCCGCGACGAGCAGTACTTC. This sequence encodes CASSPTRDEQYF. The chain joins TRBV18 to TRBJ2-7; D unresolved. Germline V CDR1 and CDR2: KGHSH, LQKENI. This CDR3 region has 12 residues. With 2 bases removed from V and 5 bases from J, the gap between germline ends came to 7 bases.